The next 8 T cell receptor beta chains were all read from a single sample in a study of CD8 T cells in ankylosing spondylitis. TCRdb reprocessed the 5' RACE reads via MiXCR and lists one record per CDR3 protein. Found here are under 250,000 distinct CDR3 sequences, roughly 10% of them singletons; the top ten hold 6% to 7.5%. The sample consisted of blood, either unsorted or a sorted T cell fraction (not recorded which). The receptor set was obtained from a male donor with ankylosing spondylitis or in good health (not recorded which).

This clonotype was recorded many times. This chain joins TRBV10-1 and TRBJ2-2; D might be TRBD1 (6 bases). This CDR3 is built from 13 residues. V lost 8 bases and J 0 bases, leaving 7 bases between the germline ends. Germline CDR1 is WNHNN and CDR2 is SYGVQD (reference sequence). CDR3 loop: CASGQPNTGELFF. DNA of the CDR3: TGCGCCAGCGGACAGCCGAACACCGGGGAGCTGTTTTTT.

This clonotype was counted many times. The chain links TRBV9 to TRBJ2-5; D remains unclear. Trimming removed 3 bases at V and 7 bases at J, with 13 bases between. CDR3 size: 13 residues. The V gene's germline CDR1 is SGDLS and CDR2 YYNGEE. DNA of the CDR3: TGTGCCAGCAGCGACCCCACCTCTGGGACCCAGTACTTC. This encodes CASSDPTSGTQYF.

This clonotype was picked up many times. The chain joins TRBV5-5 to TRBJ2-3, with D perhaps TRBD2 (7 bases). Germline CDR1 SGHKS, CDR2 YYEKEE (reference sequence). Deletions cut 7 bases from V and 6 bases from J, with 18 bases between. The CDR3 has 14 residues. CDR3 DNA: TGTGCCAGCCTCTTAGGGGGGGGCCTGGATACGCAGTATTTT. Its translation: CASLLGGGLDTQYF. Drawing the rest from reference TRBV5-5 and TRBJ2-3, the complete variable domain is DAGVTQSPTHLIKTRGQQVTLRCSPISGHKSVSWYQQVLGQGPQFIFQYYEKEERGRGNFPDRFSARQFPNYSSELNVNALLLGDSALYLCASLLGGGLDTQYFGPGTRLTVL.

Ten or more counts support this clonotype. This chain links TRBV20-1 with TRBJ2-3, with D perhaps matching TRBD1 (6 bases). CDR1 and CDR2 (germline): DFQATT, SNEGSKA (reference sequence). The CDR3 totals 15 residues. Trimming took off 5 bases at V and 1 base at J, with 16 bases between the two ends. CDR3 in DNA: TGCAGTGCTCTGTCCCTTAAGGGGGGCACAGATACGCAGTATTTT. Residues: CSALSLKGGTDTQYF.

This clonotype was counted ten times or more. The V and J genes are TRBV20-1 and TRBJ2-7; 7 bases are shared with TRBD2. CDR1 and CDR2 (germline): DFQATT, SNEGSKA (reference sequence). The CDR3 extends over 13 amino acids. The V gene end was trimmed by 3 bases and the J gene end by 1 base; junction bases not matched to a gene: 3. CDR3 residues: CSASFGGSYEQYF. CDR3 coding DNA: TGCAGTGCTAGTTTCGGGGGGTCCTACGAGCAGTACTTC.

This clonotype was counted between two and nine times. V usage is TRBV20-1 and J usage is TRBJ2-1; TRBD2 matches 7 bases. J lost 1 base, V lost 6 bases, and 9 bases had no gene match. Germline V gives CDR1 DFQATT, CDR2 SNEGSKA (reference sequence). The CDR3 runs 15 residues. CDR3 sequence reads: CSAPGIAGSYNEQFF. DNA of the CDR3: TGCAGTGCCCCAGGGATAGCGGGTTCCTACAATGAGCAGTTCTTC.

This clonotype was counted many times. V is TRBV5-1 and J is TRBJ2-1; unclear D gene. The germline gives CDR1 SGHRS, CDR2 YFSETQ. V was pared by 5 bases and J by 5 bases, with 5 bases between. The length of the CDR3 is 11 residues. CDR3 coding DNA: TGCGCCAGCAGGACCGACAATGAGCAGTTCTTC. This codes for CASRTDNEQFF.

This clonotype was found many times. The V call is TRBV5-1, the J call TRBJ2-2, with D perhaps TRBD1 (6 bases). Germline loops: CDR1 SGHRS, CDR2 YFSETQ. Between the trimmed V and J ends, which lost 0 bases and 8 bases, there was a span of 11 bases. The CDR3 covers 14 residues. The CDR3 reads CASSLEQGYGELFF. Written as DNA, the CDR3 is TGCGCCAGCAGCTTGGAACAGGGCTATGGGGAGCTGTTTTTT.